This T cell receptor beta chain was captured in a study of shared clonotypes between healthy human individuals. The wider study: The study enrolled two women and three men aged 18 to 49. Used for every donor were three CD4 naive, three CD4 memory, two CD8 naive and one CD8 memory plate.

V lost 3 bases and J lost 1; bases outside the gene matches: 4. The CDR3 has 16 residues. CDR1 LNHDA and CDR2 SQIVND come from the germline V gene (reference sequence). Profiling relied on immunoSEQ multiplex PCR, and the TCRdb table lists in-frame clones only, not all of them. This repertoire shows roughly 1,500,000 clones, nearly 99% found once; its top ten account for about 0.45%. This clone was found a few times. This sequence joins TRBV19 and TRBJ2-3, with TRBD2 matching over 10 bases. The sample comprised naive CD4+ T cells sorted from blood. Subset specified: CD45RA+ positively selected. This sequence originates from a man under 40 in good health. CDR3 sequence (DNA): TGTGCCAGTAGTATCCTAGCGGGAGCCGGCACAGATACGCAGTATTTT. Encoded protein: CASSILAGAGTDTQYF.